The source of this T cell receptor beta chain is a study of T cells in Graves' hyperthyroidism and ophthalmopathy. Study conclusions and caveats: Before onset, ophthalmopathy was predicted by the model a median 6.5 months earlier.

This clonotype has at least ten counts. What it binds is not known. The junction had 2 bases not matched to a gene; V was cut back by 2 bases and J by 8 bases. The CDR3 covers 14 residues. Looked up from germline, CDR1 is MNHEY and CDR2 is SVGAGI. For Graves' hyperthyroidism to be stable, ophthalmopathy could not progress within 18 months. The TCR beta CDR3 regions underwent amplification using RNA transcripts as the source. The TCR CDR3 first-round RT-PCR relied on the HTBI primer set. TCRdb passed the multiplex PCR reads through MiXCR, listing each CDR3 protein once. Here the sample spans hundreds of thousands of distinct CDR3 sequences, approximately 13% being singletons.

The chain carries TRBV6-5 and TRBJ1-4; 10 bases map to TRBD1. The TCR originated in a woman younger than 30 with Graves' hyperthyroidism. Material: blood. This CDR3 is CASSYGQGGEKLFF. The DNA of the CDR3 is TGTGCCAGCAGTTACGGACAGGGGGGCGAAAAACTGTTTTTT.